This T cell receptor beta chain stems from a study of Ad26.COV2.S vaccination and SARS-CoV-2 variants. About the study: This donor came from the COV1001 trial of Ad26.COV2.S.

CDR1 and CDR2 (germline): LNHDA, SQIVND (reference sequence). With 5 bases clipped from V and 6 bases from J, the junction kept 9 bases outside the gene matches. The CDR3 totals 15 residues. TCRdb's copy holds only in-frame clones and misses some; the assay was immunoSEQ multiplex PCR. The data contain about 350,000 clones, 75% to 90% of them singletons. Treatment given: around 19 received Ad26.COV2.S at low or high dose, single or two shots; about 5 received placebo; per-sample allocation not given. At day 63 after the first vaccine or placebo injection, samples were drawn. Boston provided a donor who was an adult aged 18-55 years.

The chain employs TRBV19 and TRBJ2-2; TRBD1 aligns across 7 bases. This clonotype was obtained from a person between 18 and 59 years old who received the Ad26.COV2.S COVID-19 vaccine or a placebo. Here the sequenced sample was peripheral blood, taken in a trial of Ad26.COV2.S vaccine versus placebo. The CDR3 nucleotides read TGTGCCAGTAGTGAGGGGACAGTTGGGTCCGGGGAGCTGTTTTTT. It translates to CASSEGTVGSGELFF.